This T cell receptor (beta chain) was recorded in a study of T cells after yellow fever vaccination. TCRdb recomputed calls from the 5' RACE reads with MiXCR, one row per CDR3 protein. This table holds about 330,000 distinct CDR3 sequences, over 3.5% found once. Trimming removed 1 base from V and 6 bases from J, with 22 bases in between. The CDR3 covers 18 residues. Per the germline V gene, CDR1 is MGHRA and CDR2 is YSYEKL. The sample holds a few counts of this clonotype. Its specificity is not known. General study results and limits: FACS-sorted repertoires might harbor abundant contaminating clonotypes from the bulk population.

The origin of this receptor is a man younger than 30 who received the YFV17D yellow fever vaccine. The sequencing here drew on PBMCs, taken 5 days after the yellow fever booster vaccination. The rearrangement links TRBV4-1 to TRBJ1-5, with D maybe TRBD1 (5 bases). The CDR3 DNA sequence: TGCGCCAGCAGCCAAGTTTCTGCTCGGGCAGGGAGAAGTCAGCCCCAGCATTTT. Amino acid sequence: CASSQVSARAGRSQPQHF.